This T cell receptor beta chain is from a study of T cells in Graves' hyperthyroidism and ophthalmopathy. CDR3 size: 12 residues. Germline CDR1 is DFQATT and CDR2 is SNEGSKA (reference sequence). Trimming stripped 3 bases from V and 5 bases from J, with 10 bases between. The source material, RNA transcripts, was used to amplify TCR beta CDR3 regions. HTBI primers were used for first-round RT-PCR of the TCR CDR3. TCRdb re-derived calls from the multiplex PCR reads in MiXCR, one entry per CDR3 protein. The sample shows about 580,000 distinct CDR3 sequences, approximately 14% of them seen only once. This clonotype has just a few counts.

The TCR originated in a woman aged 30 to 39 with Graves' hyperthyroidism that later progressed to Graves' ophthalmopathy. Sample: blood. The chain carries TRBV20-1 and TRBJ1-2; the D is unclear. The CDR3 loop reads CSASTELYGYTF. The CDR3 bases are TGCAGTGCTAGTACAGAACTTTATGGCTACACCTTC.